This T cell receptor (beta chain) was profiled in a study of identical twins. A single record per CDR3 protein comes from TCRdb applying MiXCR to the 5' RACE reads. The data show roughly 750,000 distinct CDR3 sequences, about 20% seen once. This clonotype was found a few times. V was shortened by 8 bases and J by 0 bases, with 13 bases between the two germline ends. From germline, CDR1 is MGHDK and CDR2 SYGVNS. The CDR3 sequence is 14 residues long. This sample was shared with a second study, whose subject was T cells expressing NK-cell markers. Turning to that study: Source material for TCR beta repertoires consisted of sorted CD3+CD56+NKG2C+, CD3+CD56+NKG2C- and CD3+CD56-NKG2C+ T cells. A range of about 1.0-8% of CD8+ T cells consisted of dominant NKG2C+ clonotypes in more than five donors.

This TCR came from a woman between 18 and 29 years old in good health. Sequenced input: PBMCs. This chain links TRBV25-1 with TRBJ1-1, with D possibly matching TRBD1 (5 bases). CDR3 DNA: TGTGCCAGCTTAGGGAGGACATTGAACACTGAAGCTTTCTTT. Translated, it gives CASLGRTLNTEAFF. The whole variable domain, filled in from reference TRBV25-1 and TRBJ1-1, reads EADIYQTPRYLVIGTGKKITLECSQTMGHDKMYWYQQDPGMELHLIHYSYGVNSTEKGDLSSESTVSRIRTEHFPLTLESARPSHTSQYLCASLGRTLNTEAFFGQGTRLTVV.